This T cell receptor beta chain was documented in a study of blood T cell repertoires in COVID-19. Study context: Sources were T cells, B-cell-depleted T cells, or PBMCs; the material itself was cDNA or gDNA.

This clone has ten or more counts. V dropped 3 bases and J dropped 1 base, with 16 bases sitting between them. The length of the CDR3 is 16 residues. Germline loops: CDR1 SGHNT, CDR2 YYREEE (reference sequence). Sequencing was performed with immunoSEQ multiplex PCR; in TCRdb, only in-frame clones are kept and a portion is missing. The data hold about 250,000 clones, with 87% observed a single time. The TCR was taken from a young man with active or convalescent COVID-19. The genes are TRBV5-4 and TRBJ1-1, with D hard to call. The specimen sequenced was peripheral blood. The CDR3 coding sequence is TGTGCCAGCAGCTCTCGGGTCGGCGGTGGGAACACTGAAGCTTTCTTT. Translation gives CASSSRVGGGNTEAFF.